Presented here are 30 T cell receptor beta chains from one specimen sequenced in a study of blood T cell repertoires in COVID-19. Assay used: immunoSEQ multiplex PCR; TCRdb lists only in-frame clones, some missing. The sample records about 94,000 clones, less than 85% being singletons. Sample: peripheral blood. Receptors originate from a man aged 70-80 years with COVID-19, enrolled during active disease.

The chain is built from TRBV4-2 and TRBJ2-7; D unresolved. Trimming cost V 1 base and J 3 bases, with 10 bases left between them. Germline V gives CDR1 LGHNA, CDR2 YNFKEQ. CDR3 length: 14 amino acids. This CDR3 is CASSQGLQIYEQYF. The CDR3 DNA reads as TGTGCCAGCAGCCAAGGATTACAGATCTACGAGCAGTACTTC.

The rearrangement joins TRBV19 to TRBJ2-7, with TRBD1 matching over 8 bases. This CDR3 comprises 14 residues. V was pared by 6 bases and J by 4 bases, with 8 bases of the junction left unmatched. The germline V gene has CDR1 LNHDA and CDR2 SQIVND (reference sequence). CDR3 sequence: CASSTTGALYEQYF. The CDR3 DNA reads TGTGCCAGTAGCACGACAGGGGCCTTGTACGAGCAGTACTTC.

This clone has more than one count but fewer than ten. The J gene is TRBJ1-4, the V gene TRBV29-1, with 9 bases lining up with TRBD1. The CDR3 has 15 amino acids. Per the germline V gene, CDR1 is SQVTM and CDR2 is ANQGSEA. CDR3 loop: CSAAEGGTGRRKLFF. CDR3 nucleotides: TGCAGTGCCGCGGAGGGAGGGACAGGGCGGCGAAAACTGTTTTTT.

In its sample, this clone was seen many times. The chain has TRBV2 and TRBJ2-2, with 8 positions matching TRBD2. The trim removed 4 bases at V and 3 bases at J, leaving 1 base unmatched. Per germline, CDR1 SNHLY and CDR2 FYNNEI. This CDR3 contains 14 residues. The DNA of the CDR3 is TGTGCCAGCAGTGGCGGGAGGTACACCGGGGAGCTGTTTTTT. Translation gives CASSGGRYTGELFF.

This chain uses TRBV2 with TRBJ2-3; 13 bases agree with TRBD2. The CDR3 length is 14 residues. V shed 11 bases and J 3 bases; nucleotides not matched to a gene: 5. Germline assignment: CDR1 SNHLY and CDR2 FYNNEI. DNA of the CDR3: TGTGCCTCAGGACTAGCGGGAGTGACAGATACGCAGTATTTT. Protein product: CASGLAGVTDTQYF.

The rearrangement links TRBV6-4 to TRBJ2-1; D perhaps matches TRBD2 (6 bases). The V gene's germline CDR1 is MRHNA and CDR2 SNTAGT. This CDR3 has 15 amino acids. Trimming left V 0 bases short and J 0 bases short, with 6 bases between. The CDR3 DNA reads TGTGCCAGCAGTGACTCTAGCGGCTCCTACAATGAGCAGTTCTTC. Its protein is CASSDSSGSYNEQFF.

The CDR3, as DNA: TGTGCCAGCAGCGTAGCTCAAGGGGTGAACACTGAAGCTTTCTTT. Amino acids: CASSVAQGVNTEAFF. This chain links TRBV9 with TRBJ1-1, with a weak D call TRBD1 (5 bases). The CDR3 contains 15 residues. The V end lost 0 bases, the J end lost 0 bases, and 9 bases lay between the germline ends. Germline CDR1 SGDLS, CDR2 YYNGEE.

The chain links TRBV7-2 to TRBJ2-5; D gene uncertain. The CDR3 length is 15 residues. Trimming left V 4 bases short and J 1 base short, with 13 bases between. Germline V gene data show CDR1 as SGHTA and CDR2 as FQGNSA. The CDR3: CASSSARVFQETQYF. The CDR3 coding sequence is TGTGCCAGCAGCTCCGCCCGGGTCTTCCAAGAGACCCAGTACTTC.

V and J are TRBV4-3 and TRBJ2-5, with D tentatively TRBD1 (6 bases). Germline CDR1 LGHNA, CDR2 YSLEER. Trimming pared 3 bases from V and 0 bases from J, leaving 17 bases between. The CDR3 runs 17 residues. The CDR3 DNA reads as TGCGCCAGCAGCCACTCTAATGGACAGACAGACCAAGAGACCCAGTACTTC. Residues: CASSHSNGQTDQETQYF.

This clone was recorded a few times. The rearrangement joins TRBV11-2 to TRBJ1-2; perhaps TRBD1 as D (5 bases). Germline values: CDR1 SGHAT, CDR2 FQNNGV. The V end lost 5 bases, the J end lost 4 bases, and 11 bases lay between the germline ends. The CDR3 sequence is 13 residues long. CDR3 bases: TGTGCCAGCAGCAGGGGCCAGATCTATGGCTACACCTTC. This gives the protein CASSRGQIYGYTF.

The chain uses TRBV6-6 and TRBJ2-5, with 14 bases fitting TRBD2. The germline gives CDR1 MNHNY, CDR2 SVGAGI (reference sequence). This CDR3 is built from 16 residues. The trim removed 4 bases at V and 4 bases at J, leaving 5 bases unmatched. Written as DNA, the CDR3 is TGTGCCAGCAGTTTTCGAGGACTAGCGGGAGGAGAGACCCAGTACTTC. Translated: CASSFRGLAGGETQYF.

The chain uses TRBV4-3 and TRBJ2-6; TRBD2 matches at 12 bases. The CDR3 runs 22 residues. The V segment lost 3 bases and the J segment 0 bases; nucleotides outside the gene matches: 15. The germline V gene encodes CDR1 LGHNA and CDR2 YSLEER. CDR3 in DNA: TGCGCCAGCAGCCAGGCAGATCCGGGACTAGCGGGCTCCCACTCTGGGGCCAACGTCCTGACTTTC. Protein sequence: CASSQADPGLAGSHSGANVLTF.

In its sample, this clone was seen a few times. This chain joins TRBV5-4 and TRBJ1-1, with D possibly being TRBD1 (6 bases). Germline CDR1 SGHNT, CDR2 YYREEE (reference sequence). V lost 0 bases and J lost 1, with 16 bases in between. The CDR3 totals 17 residues. CDR3: CASSLGTVIWANTEAFF. CDR3 coding DNA: TGTGCCAGCAGCTTGGGGACAGTTATTTGGGCGAACACTGAAGCTTTCTTT. Together with reference TRBV5-4 and TRBJ1-1, the CDR3 gives the full variable domain: ETGVTQSPTHLIKTRGQQVTLRCSSQSGHNTVSWYQQALGQGPQFIFQYYREEENGRGNFPPRFSGLQFPNYSSELNVNALELDDSALYLCASSLGTVIWANTEAFFGQGTRLTVV.

The chain combines TRBV28 with TRBJ2-7, with 10 bases identical to TRBD1. Germline V gives CDR1 MDHEN, CDR2 SYDVKM. Losses at the gene ends were 4 bases for V and 8 bases for J; bases not matched to a gene: 8. There are 14 residues in the CDR3. DNA of the CDR3: TGTGCCAGCAGTTGGGGACAGGGGTCTAATCAGCAGTACTTC. Protein product: CASSWGQGSNQQYF. The full variable domain, completed using reference TRBV28 and TRBJ2-7, is DVKVTQSSRYLVKRTGEKVFLECVQDMDHENMFWYRQDPGLGLRLIYFSYDVKMKEKGDIPEGYSVSREKKERFSLILESASTNQTSMYLCASSWGQGSNQQYFGPGTRLTVT.

The chain joins TRBV29-1 to TRBJ1-1; perhaps TRBD1 as D (5 bases). Trimming removed 4 bases at V and 9 bases at J, with 15 bases between. CDR3 length: 12 amino acids. Looked up from germline, CDR1 is SQVTM and CDR2 is ANQGSEA. Here the CDR3 reads CSVGGVETKAFF. The CDR3 DNA reads TGCAGCGTTGGGGGGGTCGAAACCAAAGCTTTCTTT.

This chain uses TRBV24-1 with TRBJ2-3, with 10 bases fitting TRBD1. Germline V gives CDR1 KGHDR, CDR2 SFDVKD. V shed 11 bases and J 4 bases; nucleotides not matched to a gene: 14. CDR3 length equals 16 residues. CDR3 residues: CAKGPRGGQGPDTQYF. The CDR3, as DNA: TGTGCCAAAGGCCCAAGGGGGGGACAGGGGCCAGATACGCAGTATTTT.

This clone has only one observation. The V gene is TRBV27, the J gene TRBJ2-5; TRBD2 is a possible D gene (7 bases). Trimming shortened V by 2 bases and J by 2 bases, and 12 bases separated the two germline ends. CDR1 is MNHEY, CDR2 SMNVEV, per germline (reference sequence). The CDR3 has 15 amino acids. The CDR3: CASSLSGRGQETQYF. The CDR3, as DNA: TGTGCCAGCAGTTTAAGTGGGAGGGGGCAAGAGACCCAGTACTTC.

The chain couples TRBV4-3 to TRBJ2-7; D is perhaps TRBD1 (6 bases). The V end was cut by 0 bases, the J end by 2 bases, with 20 bases between. The CDR3 sequence is 18 residues long. Per germline, CDR1 LGHNA and CDR2 YSLEER. Here the CDR3 reads CASSQDFGGTHRTYEQYF. Written as DNA, the CDR3 is TGCGCCAGCAGCCAAGATTTTGGGGGCACTCACAGAACCTACGAGCAGTACTTC.

J is TRBJ2-1 and V is TRBV24-1; 10 bases align to TRBD1. V shed 4 bases and J 9 bases; nucleotides not matched to a gene: 11. The CDR3 loop spans 16 amino acids. Germline V gives CDR1 KGHDR, CDR2 SFDVKD. CDR3 DNA sequence: TGTGCCACCAGTGACCCGACCGACAGGGGGCAGGGTGAGCAGTTCTTC. This gives the protein CATSDPTDRGQGEQFF.

The chain links TRBV28 to TRBJ2-5; D may be TRBD1 (6 bases). This CDR3 is 17 amino acids long. Deletions cut 4 bases from V and 3 bases from J, with 21 bases between. Germline CDR1 MDHEN, CDR2 SYDVKM. The CDR3 DNA reads as TGTGCCAGCAGTTCCGACGTCAGGGGTGGCCGCGAAGAGACCCAGTACTTC. It codes for CASSSDVRGGREETQYF. The full variable domain, completed using reference TRBV28 and TRBJ2-5, is DVKVTQSSRYLVKRTGEKVFLECVQDMDHENMFWYRQDPGLGLRLIYFSYDVKMKEKGDIPEGYSVSREKKERFSLILESASTNQTSMYLCASSSDVRGGREETQYFGPGTRLLVL.

This rearrangement joins TRBV30 to TRBJ2-3; no reliable D call. Trimming removed 1 base at V and 6 bases at J, with 8 bases between. The germline gives CDR1 GTSNPN, CDR2 SVGIG (reference sequence). CDR3 length: 12 amino acids. CDR3 sequence: CAWSGQSDTQYF. CDR3 coding DNA: TGTGCCTGGAGTGGTCAGTCGGATACGCAGTATTTT.

V usage is TRBV7-8 and J usage is TRBJ2-1, with D possibly TRBD2 on 5 matching bases. Germline V lookup: CDR1 SGHVS, CDR2 FQNEAQ. This CDR3 has 16 amino acids. Trimming shortened V by 5 bases and J by 9 bases, and 23 bases separated the two germline ends. The chain's CDR3 is CASSRSWLRAYGEQFF. Written as DNA, the CDR3 is TGTGCCAGCAGCCGAAGCTGGCTGCGGGCTTACGGTGAGCAGTTCTTC.

The J gene is TRBJ1-1, the V gene TRBV7-3, with D possibly matching TRBD1 (5 bases). Germline CDR1 SGHTA, CDR2 FQGTGA. CDR3 size: 13 residues. Deletions cut 2 bases from V and 4 bases from J, with 8 bases between. The CDR3: CASSLGGSTEAFF. The CDR3 DNA is TGTGCCAGCAGCTTAGGGGGGTCCACTGAAGCTTTCTTT.

In its sample, this clone was seen once. The chain joins TRBV28 to TRBJ2-3; 7 nucleotides agree with TRBD1. V lost 5 bases and J lost 4; bases outside the gene matches: 6. CDR1 is MDHEN and CDR2 is SYDVKM in the germline V gene. CDR3 length equals 14 residues. CDR3 in DNA: TGTGCCAGCAGTCCCTACAGGGGAGCAGATACGCAGTATTTT. It specifies CASSPYRGADTQYF.

The gene calls are TRBV27 and TRBJ1-1; D might be TRBD1 (5 bases). Trimming pared 6 bases from V and 4 bases from J, leaving 18 bases between. The CDR3 has 15 residues. The germline V gene has CDR1 MNHEY and CDR2 SMNVEV (reference sequence). CDR3 region: CASRGRQGIVTEAFF. The DNA for the CDR3 is TGTGCCAGCAGGGGTCGGCAGGGTATAGTCACTGAAGCTTTCTTT.

The rearrangement uses TRBV6-5 and TRBJ2-1; 12 bases match TRBD2. The CDR3 loop spans 16 amino acids. The germline CDR1 and CDR2 sequences are MNHEY and SVGAGI. With 0 bases clipped from V and 7 bases from J, the junction kept 4 bases outside the gene matches. CDR3 nucleotide sequence: TGTGCCAGCAGTTACTCAGGACTAGCGGGATGGAATGAGCAGTTCTTC. Translating gives CASSYSGLAGWNEQFF.

The chain employs TRBV6-2 or TRBV6-3 and TRBJ2-1; no firm D call. This CDR3 has 12 amino acids. Looked up from germline, CDR1 is MNHEY and CDR2 is SVGEGT. V shed 5 bases and J shed 4 bases, with 6 bases lying between them. This CDR3 is CASSVGYNEQFF. CDR3 in DNA: TGTGCCAGCAGTGTCGGGTACAATGAGCAGTTCTTC.

This clone has only one observation. This chain uses TRBV6-5 with TRBJ1-1; 7 nucleotides agree with TRBD1. There are 13 residues in the CDR3. J was trimmed by 5 bases and V by 6 bases; bases with no gene match: 6. Germline V CDR1 and CDR2: MNHEY, SVGAGI. CDR3 region: CASSDRAKTEAFF. The CDR3 DNA is TGTGCCAGCAGCGACAGGGCGAAAACTGAAGCTTTCTTT.

CDR3 residues: CAIRFQGETEAFF. Here the CDR3 DNA reads TGTGCCATCAGGTTCCAGGGCGAGACTGAAGCTTTCTTT. The rearrangement joins TRBV10-3 to TRBJ1-1, with a possible D match to TRBD1 (5 bases). CDR3 length: 13 amino acids. Germline loops: CDR1 ENHRY, CDR2 SYGVKD. Trimming cost V 6 bases and J 5 bases, with 13 bases left between them.

The V gene is TRBV7-2, the J gene TRBJ2-6; 7 nucleotides align to TRBD1. With 4 bases clipped from V and 8 bases from J, the junction kept 14 bases outside the gene matches. Per the germline V gene, CDR1 is SGHTA and CDR2 is FQGNSA. The CDR3 has 17 residues. This CDR3 reads CASSSKTGQAASNVLTF. In nucleotides, the CDR3 is TGTGCCAGCAGCTCAAAAACCGGACAGGCGGCGTCCAACGTCCTGACTTTC.